This TCR beta chain was captured in a study of blood T cells in healthy people across ages. Primed by a sample-barcoded 5' primer and a J-beta primer mix, a second PCR proceeded for roughly 6 to 12 cycles. One entry per CDR3 protein, called by TCRdb with MiXCR from the 5' RACE reads. The sample yields hundreds of thousands of distinct CDR3 sequences, 32% seen once. The V segment lost 3 bases and the J segment 7 bases; nucleotides outside the gene matches: 8. CDR1 DFQATT and CDR2 SNEGSKA come from the germline V gene (reference sequence). This CDR3 contains 15 residues. Each sample yielded at least 6 million isolated PBMCs. Samples each yielded at least 6 micrograms of total RNA.

The clonotype was recovered from a woman over 75 in good health. This sequence joins TRBV20-1 and TRBJ1-6; 8 nucleotides agree with TRBD1. Sequences were obtained from blood. In DNA, the CDR3 is TGCAGTGCTAGGGATTCGGGACAGGCCAATTCACCCCTCCACTTT. This translates into CSARDSGQANSPLHF.